A selection of T cell receptor beta chains follows, all from one sample in a study of PD-1 blockade in classical Hodgkin lymphoma. Method: immunoSEQ multiplex PCR; TCRdb's copy keeps in-frame clones and lacks some. The table shows more than 85,000 clones, with roughly 91% occurring only once. This material consisted of peripheral blood mononuclear cells (PBMCs), taken before the second cycle of nivolumab. Receptor source: a human donor with classical Hodgkin lymphoma. CDR3s include the opening cysteine and the closing phenylalanine or tryptophan. Fields, in order: D gene, clone size, V gene, J gene, CDR3 length, CDR3 DNA, CDR3 protein. The D gene is left open where the match is weak. A row's size may be missing; if present it is once, few, many or a size class.

NA,NA,TRBV2,TRBJ1-5,13,TGTGCCAGCAGTGCCGCGTGGGGCCAGCCCCAGCATTTT,CASSAAWGQPQHF
NA,NA,TRBV5-5,TRBJ1-1,14,TGTGCCAGCAGCCTAGTCCACAGGGTCACTGAAGCTTTCTTT,CASSLVHRVTEAFF
NA,NA,TRBV29-1,TRBJ2-3,13,TGCAGCGTTGAAGTGTCAGACACAGATACGCAGTATTTT,CSVEVSDTDTQYF
NA,NA,TRBV30,TRBJ2-2,13,TGTGCCGTTGACCGCGGTAACACCGGGGAGCTGTTTTTT,CAVDRGNTGELFF
NA,NA,TRBV29-1,TRBJ2-3,12,TGCAGCGTCGGGGAAAGCACAGATACGCAGTATTTT,CSVGESTDTQYF
NA,NA,TRBV6-5,TRBJ1-2,15,TGTGCCAGCAGTTACTCTGGGGCAGGGTCCTATGGCTACACCTTC,CASSYSGAGSYGYTF
NA,NA,TRBV5-8,TRBJ2-7,12,TGTGCCAGCAAGCCGTTTCCCTACGAGCAGTACTTC,CASKPFPYEQYF
TRBD1,NA,TRBV27,TRBJ1-4,16,TGTGCCAGCAGTTCCCTTTTGGGACAGGGAGGTGAAAAACTGTTTTTT,CASSSLLGQGGEKLFF
NA,once,TRBV5-1,TRBJ2-7,14,TGCGCCAGCAGCTTGGGACAGGTTCAATACGAGCAGTACTTC,CASSLGQVQYEQYF
NA,NA,TRBV5-6,TRBJ2-5,13,TGTGCCAGCAGCTCTGTTTACGGAGAGACCCAGTACTTC,CASSSVYGETQYF
NA,once,TRBV28,TRBJ2-5,13,TGTGCCAGCAAACCGGGGGACGAAGAGACCCAGTACTTC,CASKPGDEETQYF
TRBD2,NA,TRBV7-2,TRBJ2-1,16,TGTGCCAGCAGCTTAGAGAGCGGGAGCTCCTACAATGAGCAGTTCTTC,CASSLESGSSYNEQFF
NA,once,TRBV15,TRBJ1-2,12,TGTGCCACCAGCAGCTCCATATTTGGCTACACCTTC,CATSSSIFGYTF
TRBD1,NA,TRBV27,TRBJ2-7,13,TGTGCCAGCAAGGGACAGGGTTCCTACGAGCAGTACTTC,CASKGQGSYEQYF
TRBD2,NA,TRBV25-1,TRBJ2-3,16,TGTGCCAGCAGTGAACTGAGCGGGAACCTCCCAGATACGCAGTATTTT,CASSELSGNLPDTQYF
NA,NA,TRBV11-2,TRBJ2-7,11,TGTGCCAGCAGCTCGACCTACGAGCAGTACTTC,CASSSTYEQYF
NA,NA,TRBV27,TRBJ2-7,12,TGTGCCAGCAGTTCCCGACGCTACGAGCAGTACTTC,CASSSRRYEQYF
TRBD1,NA,TRBV5-1,TRBJ1-1,17,TGCGCCAGCAGCTACTACCCGGGACAGGGAATGAACACTGAAGCTTTCTTT,CASSYYPGQGMNTEAFF
TRBD2,NA,TRBV28,TRBJ2-2,15,TGTGCCAGCAGGGCTAGCGGGAGGCTGGCCGGGGAGCTGTTTTTT,CASRASGRLAGELFF
TRBD2,NA,TRBV19,TRBJ2-7,16,TGTGCCAGTAGCAGCCGGCTTGGACTAGCGGGCTACGAGCAGTACTTC,CASSSRLGLAGYEQYF
NA,NA,TRBV10-3,TRBJ2-5,14,TGTGCCATCGCCGACAGCCCGTACCAAGAGACCCAGTACTTC,CAIADSPYQETQYF
TRBD1,NA,TRBV27,TRBJ1-4,15,TGTGCCAGCAGTCCCCAGGGGGCCCGGAATGAAAAACTGTTTTTT,CASSPQGARNEKLFF
NA,NA,TRBV23-1,TRBJ1-4,16,TGCGCCAGCAGCCGAAGCACGGGCAGATTTAATGAAAAACTGTTTTTT,CASSRSTGRFNEKLFF
TRBD1,NA,TRBV6-6,TRBJ1-1,16,TGTGCCAGCAGCTCCACCAGACAGGGGGGGAACACTGAAGCTTTCTTT,CASSSTRQGGNTEAFF
NA,NA,TRBV29-1,TRBJ2-7,11,TGCAGCGTCACGGTGGGGTACGAGCAGTACTTC,CSVTVGYEQYF
TRBD2,NA,TRBV4-1,TRBJ2-1,17,TGCGCCAGCAGCCAACCCTTACTAGCGGGAGGGCTCAATGAGCAGTTCTTC,CASSQPLLAGGLNEQFF
NA,NA,TRBV19,TRBJ1-5,15,TGTGCCAGTAGTGGATTGGGAGGGTTTTCCCAGCCCCAGCATTTT,CASSGLGGFSQPQHF
NA,NA,TRBV5-1,TRBJ2-5,17,TGCGCCAGCAGCCGCGGACAGCCCGCGGGGCCCCAAGAGACCCAGTACTTC,CASSRGQPAGPQETQYF
NA,once,TRBV6-5,TRBJ1-3,15,TGTGCCAGCAGTGCCGACATCCTCTCTGGAAACACCATATATTTT,CASSADILSGNTIYF
TRBD2,NA,TRBV5-1,TRBJ2-7,17,TGCGCCAGCAGCCCGGGGACCGGGACTAGCGGTCTGTTGGAGCAGTACTTC,CASSPGTGTSGLLEQYF
TRBD1,once,TRBV9,TRBJ1-2,18,TGTGCCAGCAGCCCGGTGGGGACAGGGGCCGGGCGGCTCTATGGCTACACCTTC,CASSPVGTGAGRLYGYTF
NA,NA,TRBV5-1,TRBJ1-1,12,TGCGCCAGCACCCGCCCAGGCGTTGAAGCTTTCTTT,CASTRPGVEAFF
NA,NA,TRBV7-9,TRBJ2-5,13,TGTGCCAGCAGCTTAGTGGGGGCGGAGACCCAGTACTTC,CASSLVGAETQYF
NA,NA,TRBV5-1,TRBJ1-2,13,TGCGCCAGCAGCTCCAGGCTTCAAGATGGCTACACCTTC,CASSSRLQDGYTF
NA,NA,TRBV10-2,TRBJ2-3,12,TGCGCCAGCAGTGAGTTTAGAGATACGCAGTATTTT,CASSEFRDTQYF
TRBD2,NA,TRBV7-9,TRBJ2-1,15,TGTGCCAGCAGCTTTCTAGCGGGAGAGGCCTCTGAGCAGTTCTTC,CASSFLAGEASEQFF
TRBD2,NA,TRBV4-2,TRBJ2-5,16,TGTGCCAGCAGCCAAGAGTCCAGCGGGAGCCAAGAGACCCAGTACTTC,CASSQESSGSQETQYF
TRBD2,NA,TRBV9,TRBJ2-7,15,TGTGCCAGCAGCGTAGGCGCTAGCGGGTTCTACGAGCAGTACTTC,CASSVGASGFYEQYF
TRBD1,NA,TRBV27,TRBJ2-7,14,TGTGCCAGCAGTCCGGGACAGACCTCCTACGAGCAGTACTTC,CASSPGQTSYEQYF
NA,NA,TRBV2,TRBJ2-5,12,TGTGCCAGCAAACGTATGAAAGAGACCCAGTACTTC,CASKRMKETQYF
TRBD1,once,TRBV9,TRBJ1-2,15,TGTGCCAGCAGCGCAGATGTGGACAGGAACTATGGCTACACCTTC,CASSADVDRNYGYTF
TRBD2,NA,TRBV13,TRBJ2-1,15,TGTGCCAGCAGCCTCGGGACTAGCGGACTAAATGAGCAGTTCTTC,CASSLGTSGLNEQFF
TRBD2,NA,TRBV27,TRBJ2-7,15,TGTGCCAGCAGTTATGTAGGAGCGGGAGGACGGGAGCAGTACTTC,CASSYVGAGGREQYF
TRBD2,NA,TRBV27,TRBJ2-5,15,TGTGCCAGCAGACCCCTTTCTAGCGGCCAAGAGACCCAGTACTTC,CASRPLSSGQETQYF
TRBD2,NA,TRBV6-6,TRBJ2-5,13,TGTGCCAGCAGCCTAGCGGGAGTGGAGACCCAGTACTTC,CASSLAGVETQYF
NA,NA,TRBV4-2,TRBJ1-1,14,TGTGCCAGCAGCTGGGTAGGGGAAGGGGCTGAAGCTTTCTTT,CASSWVGEGAEAFF
NA,NA,TRBV6-5,TRBJ1-1,12,TGTGCCAGCAGCCCCAGGGTGACGAAAACTTTCTTT,CASSPRVTKTFF
TRBD2,NA,TRBV5-4,TRBJ2-7,14,TGTGCCAGCAGCCCCGCGGGAGAAACTTACGAGCAGTACTTC,CASSPAGETYEQYF
TRBD1,few,TRBV5-1,TRBJ2-7,16,TGCGCCAGCAGCTTCCAACCGGGACAGGGGGCGTACGAGCAGTACTTC,CASSFQPGQGAYEQYF
NA,NA,TRBV5-1,TRBJ1-2,20,TGCGCCAGCAGCTCTCCCACGACGTCCACGAGCGTGTCGGCCAACTATGGCTACACCTTC,CASSSPTTSTSVSANYGYTF
NA,once,TRBV6-5,TRBJ2-6,15,TGTGCCAGCAGTTACGGAGGGGCTGGGGCCAACGTCCTGACTTTC,CASSYGGAGANVLTF
TRBD1,NA,TRBV27,TRBJ2-3,16,TGTGCCAGCAGTCGAAGTTTGGGACAGGCCACAGATACGCAGTATTTT,CASSRSLGQATDTQYF
TRBD1,NA,TRBV7-9,TRBJ2-7,16,TGTGCCAGCAGCTTAGTCGGACAGGGGGGAGCCTACGAGCAGTACTTC,CASSLVGQGGAYEQYF
NA,NA,TRBV4-2,TRBJ1-1,15,TGTGCCAGCAGCCAGGTAGTCGATCCAAACACTGAAGCTTTCTTT,CASSQVVDPNTEAFF
NA,once,TRBV19,TRBJ1-1,14,TGTGCCAGGAGGGAGACAGAAATTTACACTGAAGCTTTCTTT,CARRETEIYTEAFF
NA,NA,TRBV7-9,TRBJ2-6,14,TGTGCCAGCACAAACAGGGCTGGGGCCAACGTCCTGACTTTC,CASTNRAGANVLTF
NA,NA,TRBV5-1,TRBJ2-7,15,TGCGCCAGCAGCTTAGGTGGGACATACTCCTACGAGCAGTACTTC,CASSLGGTYSYEQYF
TRBD2,NA,TRBV27,TRBJ2-3,16,TGTGCCAGCAGTACCCGACTAGCGGGAAGGACAGATACGCAGTATTTT,CASSTRLAGRTDTQYF
NA,NA,TRBV19,TRBJ1-2,14,TGTGCCAGTGGTGAGGGTCAAGAGATTTATGGCTACACCTTC,CASGEGQEIYGYTF
NA,NA,TRBV9,TRBJ2-1,14,TGTGCCAGCAGCGTCCATGAAGGGGGAGCGGAGCAGTTCTTC,CASSVHEGGAEQFF